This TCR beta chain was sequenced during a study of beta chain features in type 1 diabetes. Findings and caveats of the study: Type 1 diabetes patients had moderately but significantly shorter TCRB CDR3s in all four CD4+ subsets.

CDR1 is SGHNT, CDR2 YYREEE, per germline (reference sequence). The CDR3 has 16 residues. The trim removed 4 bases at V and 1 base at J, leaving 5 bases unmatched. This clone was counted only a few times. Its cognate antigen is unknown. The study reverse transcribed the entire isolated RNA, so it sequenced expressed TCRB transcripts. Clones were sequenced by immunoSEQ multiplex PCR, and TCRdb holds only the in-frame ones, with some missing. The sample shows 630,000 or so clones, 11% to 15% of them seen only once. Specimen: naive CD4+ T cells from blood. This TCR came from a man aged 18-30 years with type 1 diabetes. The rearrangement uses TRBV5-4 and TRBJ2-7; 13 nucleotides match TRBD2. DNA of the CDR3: TGTGCCAGCAGCATGGGACTAGCGGGATTTTCCTACGAGCAGTACTTC. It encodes CASSMGLAGFSYEQYF.